This TCR beta chain was retrieved from a study of T cell changes during pregnancy in multiple sclerosis. The junction had 5 bases not matched to a gene; V was cut back by 1 base and J by 0 bases. The germline V gene encodes CDR1 SEHNR and CDR2 FQNEAQ (reference sequence). CDR3 length: 17 amino acids. Here immunoSEQ multiplex PCR was the method, and the copy in TCRdb shows in-frame clones only, minus some. In the table there are some 62,000 clones, approximately 92% of which are singletons. V and J are TRBV7-9 and TRBJ2-7; 11 bases are a match to TRBD2. This sample comprised peripheral blood, obtained in the second trimester of pregnancy. The clonotype comes from a female donor in good health, enrolled as a control in a pregnancy study. CDR3 nucleotides: TGTGCCAGCAGCTTAGTGCGGACTAGCGGGCGCTCCTACGAGCAGTACTTC. Residues: CASSLVRTSGRSYEQYF.